The 22 T cell receptor beta chains in this list originate from one sample, sequenced in a study of T cell changes during pregnancy in multiple sclerosis. The table came from immunoSEQ multiplex PCR; TCRdb's copy has only in-frame clones and leaves some out. The sample records tens of thousands of clones, about nine tenths being singletons. The sample consisted of peripheral blood, taken after pregnancy. These receptors originate from a female donor in good health, enrolled as a control in a pregnancy study.

The gene calls are TRBV10-1 and TRBJ2-2, with unresolved D. Germline assignment: CDR1 WNHNN and CDR2 SYGVQD (reference sequence). Trimming removed 2 bases from V and 3 bases from J, with 10 bases in between. The CDR3 runs to 15 residues. The CDR3 spells CASSEEIPHTGELFF. In nucleotides, the CDR3 is TGCGCCAGCAGTGAGGAGATTCCCCACACCGGGGAGCTGTTTTTT.

The rearrangement uses TRBV21-1 and TRBJ1-6; TRBD1, as called in the table, went unchecked against the DNA. TRBV21-1 is a listed pseudogene. The CDR3 has 18 amino acids. CDR3 loop: CASSKKEGTGEHNSPLHF. DNA of the CDR3: TGTGCCAGCAGCAAAAAGGAGGGGACAGGGGAACATAATTCACCCCTCCACTTT.

V usage is TRBV5-8 and J usage is TRBJ2-7; TRBD1 agrees at 11 bases. J gave up 4 bases and V 0 bases, and 3 bases lay outside the gene matches. This CDR3 contains 15 residues. Germline-derived CDR1 and CDR2 are SGHTS and YDEGEE. CDR3: CASSLERDRGYEQYF. The CDR3 DNA follows: TGTGCCAGCAGCTTGGAGCGGGACAGGGGGTACGAGCAGTACTTC. Full variable domain (rest looked up from reference TRBV5-8 and TRBJ2-7): EAGVTQSPTHLIKTRGQQATLRCSPISGHTSVYWYQQALGLGLQFLLWYDEGEERNRGNFPPRFSGRQFPNYSSELNVNALELEDSALYLCASSLERDRGYEQYFGPGTRLTVT.

The chain joins TRBV5-6 to TRBJ2-1; TRBD2 agrees at 10 bases. The CDR3 spans 15 residues. Trimming at V came to 2 bases and at J to 6 bases, leaving 5 bases not matched to a gene. Germline CDR1 reads SGHDT; CDR2 reads YYEEEE. This CDR3 is CASSFPPSGSNEQFF. The CDR3 coding sequence is TGTGCCAGCAGCTTCCCACCTAGCGGGAGCAATGAGCAGTTCTTC.

The rearrangement uses TRBV5-1 and TRBJ1-4; 8 bases agree with TRBD1. Germline values: CDR1 SGHRS, CDR2 YFSETQ. This CDR3 spans 14 amino acids. V was pared by 2 bases and J by 3 bases, with 0 bases of the junction left unmatched. CDR3 in DNA: TGCGCCAGCAGCTTCAGGGGGCCTAATGAAAAACTGTTTTTT. Protein: CASSFRGPNEKLFF.

This clone was seen only once. The chain recombines TRBV7-2 with TRBJ1-1; 11 bases line up with TRBD1. The germline CDR1 and CDR2 sequences are SGHTA and FQGNSA. V was pared by 0 bases and J by 3 bases, with 6 bases of the junction left unmatched. The CDR3 covers 17 residues. In nucleotides, the CDR3 is TGTGCCAGCAGCTTAGCGCCGGGACAGGGGGACGACACTGAAGCTTTCTTT. Its translation: CASSLAPGQGDDTEAFF.

This clone was observed a few times. V is TRBV6-1 and J is TRBJ1-5; no clear D. This CDR3 spans 11 amino acids. Germline V gives CDR1 MNHNS, CDR2 SASEGT. V lost 10 bases to trimming and J lost 1 base, with 5 bases between them. As DNA, the CDR3 is TGTGCCACTCAGAGCAATCAGCCCCAGCATTTT. It specifies CATQSNQPQHF.

The chain carries TRBV27 and TRBJ2-7; 8 bases line up with TRBD2. The CDR3 sequence is 14 residues long. Per the germline V gene, CDR1 is MNHEY and CDR2 is SMNVEV (reference sequence). V lost 6 bases and J lost 4; bases outside the gene matches: 8. CDR3 loop: CASSFTSGVYEQYF. The CDR3 DNA reads TGTGCCAGCAGCTTTACTAGCGGAGTTTACGAGCAGTACTTC.

V usage is TRBV27 and J usage is TRBJ2-4; 10 bases map to TRBD2. V trimming: 7 bases; J trimming: 1 base; junction bases outside the gene matches: 4. From germline, CDR1 is MNHEY and CDR2 SMNVEV (reference sequence). The CDR3 has 15 residues. CDR3 coding DNA: TGTGCCAGCACAAGTAGCGGGGGGGCCAAAAACATTCAGTACTTC. Protein: CASTSSGGAKNIQYF.

The J gene is TRBJ2-2, the V gene TRBV7-2, with D possibly matching TRBD1 (5 bases). Germline values: CDR1 SGHTA, CDR2 FQGNSA. This CDR3 is 15 amino acids long. V was cut by 1 base and J by 5 bases, with 11 bases left in between. The DNA for the CDR3 is TGTGCCAGCAGCTTAGGAATAGCAGGGACCGGGGAGCTGTTTTTT. This translates into CASSLGIAGTGELFF. Full variable domain (remainder filled in from reference TRBV7-2 and TRBJ2-2): GAGVSQSPSNKVTEKGKDVELRCDPISGHTALYWYRQSLGQGLEFLIYFQGNSAPDKSGLPSDRFSAERTGGSVSTLTIQRTQQEDSAVYLCASSLGIAGTGELFFGEGSRLTVL.

The chain is built from TRBV29-1 and TRBJ2-1; 9 bases line up with TRBD1. This CDR3 comprises 15 residues. Trimming cost V 6 bases and J 7 bases; bases outside gene matches: 13. Germline CDR1 reads SQVTM; CDR2 reads ANQGSEA. DNA of the CDR3: TGCAGCGTGGCCGGACAGGGGTTGTTGGGGAATGAGCAGTTCTTC. It encodes CSVAGQGLLGNEQFF.

The J gene is TRBJ1-2, the V gene TRBV19; 9 bases agree with TRBD1. Losses at the gene ends were 7 bases for V and 4 bases for J; bases not matched to a gene: 16. This CDR3 has 17 amino acids. Germline V gives CDR1 LNHDA, CDR2 SQIVND (reference sequence). CDR3 loop: CASTSSVTDRGSYGYTF. CDR3 nucleotides: TGTGCCAGTACCTCCTCCGTAACGGACAGGGGTTCCTATGGCTACACCTTC.

V usage is TRBV28 and J usage is TRBJ2-5, with D possibly being TRBD1 (9 bases). The CDR3 is made up of 14 amino acids. CDR1 and CDR2 (germline): MDHEN, SYDVKM. Trimming cost V 10 bases and J 8 bases, with 23 bases left between them. This CDR3 is CATLREGTGYTQYF. The CDR3 coding sequence is TGTGCCACCCTCCGGGAGGGGACAGGGTATACCCAGTACTTC.

The chain is built from TRBV2 and TRBJ2-1, with 9 nucleotides matching TRBD2. This CDR3 is built from 15 residues. The V and J ends lost 6 bases and 5 bases, in that order; junction bases with no gene match: 8. CDR1 SNHLY and CDR2 FYNNEI come from the germline V gene. Written as DNA, the CDR3 is TGTGCCAGCAGAAAAGGGCTAGCGGGGAACAATGAGCAGTTCTTC. Protein product: CASRKGLAGNNEQFF.

This chain connects TRBV27 to TRBJ2-3, with D possibly being TRBD2 (5 bases). The CDR3 is 13 amino acids. CDR1 is MNHEY, CDR2 SMNVEV, per germline (reference sequence). The V gene lost 7 bases and the J gene lost 8 bases, with 16 bases spanning the gap. The CDR3 loop reads CASNLHPGGTQYF. The CDR3 coding sequence is TGTGCCAGCAACCTACATCCTGGAGGTACGCAGTATTTT.

This chain uses TRBV6-6 with TRBJ1-3, with a weak D call TRBD1 (5 bases). The CDR3 sequence is 15 residues long. CDR1 MNHNY and CDR2 SVGAGI come from the germline V gene (reference sequence). The V end lost 5 bases, the J end lost 3 bases, and 14 bases lay between the germline ends. The CDR3 is CASSQPTGRGNTIYF. CDR3 DNA sequence: TGTGCCAGCAGTCAGCCCACAGGACGTGGAAACACCATATATTTT.

V usage is TRBV27 and J usage is TRBJ2-1; D is perhaps TRBD2 (6 bases). Per the germline V gene, CDR1 is MNHEY and CDR2 is SMNVEV (reference sequence). This CDR3 region has 13 residues. V dropped 3 bases and J dropped 7 bases, with 10 bases sitting between them. This chain's CDR3 is CASSLWSGNEQFF. The CDR3 nucleotides are TGTGCCAGCAGTTTGTGGAGCGGGAATGAGCAGTTCTTC.

The V and J genes are TRBV19 and TRBJ2-1; 12 bases are shared with TRBD1. The CDR3 loop spans 16 amino acids. CDR1 is LNHDA and CDR2 is SQIVND in the germline V gene (reference sequence). The V and J ends lost 3 bases and 5 bases, in that order; junction bases with no gene match: 5. DNA of the CDR3: TGTGCCAGTAGTATCGGGACAGGGGGCCTTAACAATGAGCAGTTCTTC. It is translated as CASSIGTGGLNNEQFF.

This chain connects TRBV7-2 to TRBJ2-3; D not certain. Trimming stripped 0 bases from V and 4 bases from J, with 14 bases between. The CDR3 consists of 16 residues. From germline, CDR1 is SGHTA and CDR2 FQGNSA. This CDR3 reads CASSLASSTTSDTQYF. The CDR3 DNA reads as TGTGCCAGCAGCTTAGCTAGTAGCACGACCTCAGATACGCAGTATTTT.

The chain combines TRBV27 with TRBJ1-6; 8 bases match TRBD1. CDR1 and CDR2 from the germline V gene are MNHEY and SMNVEV (reference sequence). This CDR3 is 18 amino acids long. The V gene end was trimmed by 6 bases and the J gene end by 2 bases; junction bases not matched to a gene: 12. CDR3 amino acids: CASSRQGPQLPYNSPLHF. The CDR3 nucleotides read TGTGCCAGCAGCCGACAGGGGCCTCAGCTCCCCTATAATTCACCCCTCCACTTT.

The chain uses TRBV5-4 and TRBJ2-3, with D tentatively TRBD1 (6 bases). This CDR3 region has 14 residues. V lost 4 bases to trimming and J lost 3 bases, with 12 bases between them. Per the germline V gene, CDR1 is SGHNT and CDR2 is YYREEE (reference sequence). CDR3 bases: TGTGCCAGCAGCCCAAACAGGGAGACAGATACGCAGTATTTT. It yields the protein CASSPNRETDTQYF.

J is TRBJ2-7 and V is TRBV7-2; 15 bases line up with TRBD2. This CDR3 has 15 amino acids. V lost 6 bases, J lost 5 bases, and 5 bases stayed unmatched. Germline CDR1 and CDR2: SGHTA and FQGNSA. The CDR3, as DNA: TGTGCCAGCAGTTGGACTAGCGGGAGGGATGACGAGCAGTACTTC. Protein product: CASSWTSGRDDEQYF.